This TCR beta chain derives from a study of vaccination and CD4 T cells after COVID-19. Study-wide background: Comprising six males and four females, the convalescent participants counted two Hispanic individuals among them.

Sequencing of the DNA from cultured CD4+ T cells was carried out with the Oncomine TCR Beta short-read assay. Via MiXCR, TCRdb re-called the PCR reads, giving one row per CDR3 protein. In the table there are 15,000 to 20,000 distinct CDR3 sequences, around 45% of which are singletons. Treatment given: roughly ten-day PBMC culture with coronavirus spike peptide pools or control peptides (ViraFEST assay). Peptide pool stimulation in ViraFEST expanded antigen-specific T cells, whose TCRs were then sequenced. As nucleocapsid antibodies were negative both before and after vaccination, the healthy vaccine recipients showed no prior SARS-CoV-2 infection. About this clonotype itself: Its antigen is unknown.

The V gene end was trimmed by 7 bases and the J gene end by 5 bases; junction bases not matched to a gene: 4. CDR3 length: 14 amino acids. Germline values: CDR1 SNHLY, CDR2 FYNNEI. Study conclusions and caveats: Early timepoints after natural infection were not analyzed in these convalescent patients.

The chain combines TRBV2 with TRBJ2-2; 10 nucleotides line up with TRBD2. The TCR sequence derives from a human donor who received a COVID-19 vaccine. Sequences were derived from CD4+ T cells from blood, cultured in vitro, sampled before SARS-CoV-2 vaccination. CDR3 DNA sequence: TGTGCCAGCAAGCGGGGGGGCGATACCGGGGAGCTGTTTTTT. Amino acids: CASKRGGDTGELFF. The variable domain in full, completed from reference TRBV2 and TRBJ2-2, reads EPEVTQTPSHQVTQMGQEVILRCVPISNHLYFYWYRQILGQKVEFLVSFYNNEISEKSEIFDDQFSVERPDGSNFTLKIRSTKLEDSAMYFCASKRGGDTGELFFGEGSRLTVL.